The next 22 T cell receptor beta chains were all read from a single sample in a study of cytomegalovirus exposure and HLA in healthy donors. Researchers ran the PCR with 60 Vbeta and 13 Jbeta primers. Profiled with immunoSEQ multiplex PCR; TCRdb holds only in-frame clones, not every one. This table lists 130,000 to 150,000 clones. The sequenced sample was PBMCs. These receptors originate from a woman in her 50s in good health and CMV-seronegative.

The V gene is TRBV4-1, the J gene TRBJ1-2; no clear D gene. Trimming removed 0 bases from V and 1 base from J, with 9 bases in between. The CDR3 runs to 15 residues. Germline V gene sequence: CDR1 MGHRA, CDR2 YSYEKL. The CDR3 loop reads CASSQEVPYNYGYTF. The CDR3 nucleotides are TGCGCCAGCAGCCAAGAAGTACCCTATAACTATGGCTACACCTTC.

The chain is built from TRBV6-5 and TRBJ1-5, with D unresolved. Germline-derived CDR1 and CDR2 are MNHEY and SVGAGI. Trimming stripped 4 bases from V and 1 base from J, with 5 bases between. This CDR3 has 13 amino acids. CDR3 in amino acids: CASSSQSNQPQHF. In DNA, the CDR3 is TGTGCCAGCAGTTCGCAGAGCAATCAGCCCCAGCATTTT.

V gene TRBV6-1 combines with J gene TRBJ2-1; the match to TRBD2 covers 14 bases. J gave up 9 bases and V 4 bases, and 11 bases lay outside the gene matches. The CDR3 is made up of 17 amino acids. The germline gives CDR1 MNHNS, CDR2 SASEGT. The CDR3 loop is CASSGQTGTSGGGEQFF. The DNA for the CDR3 is TGTGCCAGCAGTGGCCAAACCGGGACTAGCGGGGGTGGTGAGCAGTTCTTC.

The chain links TRBV27 to TRBJ2-1; 8 bases line up with TRBD2. The J segment lost 5 bases and the V segment lost 6 bases, leaving 12 bases of the junction unmatched. The CDR3 totals 16 residues. Germline V CDR1 and CDR2: MNHEY, SMNVEV (reference sequence). The CDR3 is CASRSFLAGVNNEQFF. CDR3 in DNA: TGTGCCAGCAGGTCTTTCCTAGCGGGCGTAAACAATGAGCAGTTCTTC.

The chain couples TRBV30 to TRBJ2-5; 8 bases are shared with TRBD1. Losses at the gene ends were 8 bases for V and 1 base for J; bases not matched to a gene: 6. The CDR3 has 13 residues. Looked up from germline, CDR1 is GTSNPN and CDR2 is SVGIG (reference sequence). In nucleotides, the CDR3 is TGTGCCGAATCAACAGGGGGCCAAGAGACCCAGTACTTC. Amino acid sequence: CAESTGGQETQYF.

The chain is built from TRBV7-2 and TRBJ2-1; 8 bases line up with TRBD1. The CDR3 runs to 15 residues. V gave up 2 bases and J gave up 3 bases; unmatched junction bases: 3. Germline-derived CDR1 and CDR2 are SGHTA and FQGNSA. The CDR3 coding sequence is TGTGCCAGCAGCTTAACGACAGGGGACTACAATGAGCAGTTCTTC. It yields the protein CASSLTTGDYNEQFF.

The chain employs TRBV5-6 and TRBJ2-5, with 8 bases fitting TRBD2. Losses at the gene ends were 2 bases for V and 6 bases for J; bases not matched to a gene: 6. Per the germline V gene, CDR1 is SGHDT and CDR2 is YYEEEE. The CDR3 is 14 amino acids. CDR3 in DNA: TGTGCCAGCAGCTTAGCGGGAGTAGCGAAGACCCAGTACTTC. It translates to CASSLAGVAKTQYF.

The gene calls are TRBV4-3 and TRBJ1-2; maybe TRBD1 (5 bases). This CDR3 has 13 residues. Trimming pared 4 bases from V and 4 bases from J, leaving 10 bases between. Germline values: CDR1 LGHNA, CDR2 YSLEER. CDR3 sequence reads: CASSPTGGYGYTF. The CDR3 DNA is TGCGCCAGCAGCCCCACCGGGGGCTATGGCTACACCTTC.

The rearrangement uses TRBV7-9 and TRBJ2-1; D is uncertain. The CDR3 is made up of 16 amino acids. In germline, CDR1 is SEHNR, CDR2 FQNEAQ (reference sequence). V was pared by 5 bases and J by 4 bases, with 18 bases between. CDR3 in DNA: TGTGCCAGCAGCAACTGGGCTACCGCCCTTTACAATGAGCAGTTCTTC. Translating it yields CASSNWATALYNEQFF.

The V and J genes are TRBV19 and TRBJ2-7, with a weak D call TRBD2 (5 bases). CDR1 and CDR2 from the germline V gene are LNHDA and SQIVND (reference sequence). V was clipped by 4 bases and J by 2 bases, with 12 bases between them. The CDR3 has 14 residues. The CDR3 region is CASSTGGMTYEQYF. The CDR3 DNA is TGTGCCAGTAGTACCGGAGGAATGACCTACGAGCAGTACTTC. Based on the CDR3 plus reference TRBV19 and TRBJ2-7, the full variable domain is DGGITQSPKYLFRKEGQNVTLSCEQNLNHDAMYWYRQDPGQGLRLIYYSQIVNDFQKGDIAEGYSVSREKKESFPLTVTSAQKNPTAFYLCASSTGGMTYEQYFGPGTRLTVT.

The CDR3 bases are TGTGCCAGCAGCCCCCGGACTAGCGGGAGGGGAAATGAGCAGTTCTTC. Translating gives CASSPRTSGRGNEQFF. The rearrangement links TRBV5-4 to TRBJ2-1; 15 nucleotides match TRBD2. The CDR3 is 16 residues long. The V and J ends lost 4 bases and 7 bases, in that order; junction bases with no gene match: 6. Germline assignment: CDR1 SGHNT and CDR2 YYREEE (reference sequence).

This chain uses TRBV7-3 with TRBJ2-1, with 8 bases identical to TRBD2. The CDR3 is 16 amino acids. Trimming removed 4 bases from V and 1 base from J; junction bases left unmatched: 6. The germline gives CDR1 SGHTA, CDR2 FQGTGA. The CDR3 protein is CASSSTSGGSYNEQFF. The CDR3 nucleotides are TGTGCCAGCAGCTCTACTAGCGGAGGTTCCTACAATGAGCAGTTCTTC.

The V call is TRBV25-1, the J call TRBJ2-7; D possibly corresponds to TRBD2 (6 bases). The ends were cut back, 7 bases at V and 5 bases at J, with 18 bases in the middle. The CDR3 loop spans 14 amino acids. CDR1 is MGHDK, CDR2 SYGVNS, per germline. For the CDR3, the DNA is TGTGCCAGCACCTCCACTGGGGGGTCCCACGAGCAGTACTTC. Translation: CASTSTGGSHEQYF.

The rearrangement links TRBV28 to TRBJ2-7, with 10 nucleotides matching TRBD2. This CDR3 contains 15 residues. V was pared by 6 bases and J by 3 bases, with 8 bases of the junction left unmatched. From germline, CDR1 is MDHEN and CDR2 SYDVKM. DNA for the CDR3: TGTGCCAGCAGACCCGGGACTAGCGCGTTCTACGAGCAGTACTTC. It yields the protein CASRPGTSAFYEQYF.

This chain joins TRBV4-2 and TRBJ2-7; TRBD2 aligns across 9 bases. Germline lookup yields CDR1 LGHNA and CDR2 YNFKEQ. The CDR3 contains 16 residues. Trimming at V came to 3 bases and at J to 9 bases, leaving 15 bases not matched to a gene. The CDR3: CASSQVTSGAFGGQYF. The CDR3 DNA follows: TGTGCCAGCAGCCAGGTGACTAGCGGCGCCTTCGGCGGGCAGTACTTC.

The chain is built from TRBV30 and TRBJ2-2, with 13 bases identical to TRBD2. The germline gives CDR1 GTSNPN, CDR2 SVGIG (reference sequence). CDR3 length: 15 amino acids. DNA of the CDR3: TGTATCGGACTAGCGGGGGCCTTGAACACCGGGGAGCTGTTTTTT. This codes for CIGLAGALNTGELFF.

The rearrangement uses TRBV19 and TRBJ1-4; perhaps TRBD1 as D (5 bases). Looked up from germline, CDR1 is LNHDA and CDR2 is SQIVND (reference sequence). The CDR3 has 13 residues. Trimming left V 4 bases short and J 8 bases short, with 11 bases between. CDR3 protein: CASSTGGREKLFF. CDR3 DNA: TGTGCCAGTAGTACCGGGGGAAGAGAAAAACTGTTTTTT.

The gene calls are TRBV19 and TRBJ2-1, with TRBD2 identical over 13 bases. This CDR3 is built from 15 residues. V dropped 1 base and J dropped 6; count of bases not matched to a gene: 0. CDR1 and CDR2 from the germline V gene are LNHDA and SQIVND (reference sequence). DNA for the CDR3: TGTGCCAGTAGTATAGGGACTAGCGGGAGCAATGAGCAGTTCTTC. Protein: CASSIGTSGSNEQFF.

This sequence joins TRBV5-4 and TRBJ2-7, with 16 positions matching TRBD2. CDR1 is SGHNT, CDR2 YYREEE, per germline (reference sequence). Trimming took 4 bases from V and 7 from J; bases not matched to a gene: 11. The CDR3 covers 17 residues. The CDR3: CASSVGTSGRASGEQYF. CDR3 nucleotide sequence: TGTGCCAGCAGCGTAGGGACTAGCGGGAGGGCCTCGGGGGAGCAGTACTTC.

The chain uses TRBV2 and TRBJ2-7, with 9 bases lining up with TRBD1. The length of the CDR3 is 13 residues. Germline lookup yields CDR1 SNHLY and CDR2 FYNNEI. J lost 6 bases, V lost 8 bases, and 8 bases had no gene match. CDR3: CASEWGQGAEQYF. The CDR3 DNA reads as TGTGCCAGCGAATGGGGACAGGGAGCCGAGCAGTACTTC. The full variable domain, with the rest looked up from reference TRBV2 and TRBJ2-7, is EPEVTQTPSHQVTQMGQEVILRCVPISNHLYFYWYRQILGQKVEFLVSFYNNEISEKSEIFDDQFSVERPDGSNFTLKIRSTKLEDSAMYFCASEWGQGAEQYFGPGTRLTVT.

The chain employs TRBV7-3 and TRBJ2-5; tentative D call: TRBD2 (7 bases). V was shortened by 5 bases and J by 5 bases, with 15 bases between the two germline ends. CDR3 length: 14 residues. Germline V lookup: CDR1 SGHTA, CDR2 FQGTGA. Here the CDR3 reads CASSRGGPGETQYF. The CDR3 DNA is TGTGCCAGCAGCCGCGGGGGCCCTGGGGAGACCCAGTACTTC.

The chain has TRBV18 and TRBJ2-7; 10 nucleotides match TRBD1. V shed 6 bases and J 5 bases; nucleotides not matched to a gene: 4. The germline V gene encodes CDR1 KGHSH and CDR2 LQKENI. CDR3 size: 13 residues. CDR3 sequence reads: CASSQGTGDEQYF. The CDR3 nucleotides read TGTGCCAGCTCCCAAGGGACAGGGGACGAGCAGTACTTC. Variable domain in full (rest from reference TRBV18 and TRBJ2-7): NAGVMQNPRHLVRRRGQEARLRCSPMKGHSHVYWYRQLPEEGLKFMVYLQKENIIDESGMPKERFSAEFPKEGPSILRIQQVVRGDSAAYFCASSQGTGDEQYFGPGTRLTVT.